Sequencing of this TCR beta chain was carried out in a study of shared clonotypes between healthy human individuals. Findings and limits, study-wide: Specimens sampled were limited to blood, with tissue repertoires likely differing. The sharing of 5% to 6.5% of naive CD4 clonotypes was seen across several donors.

Once extracted for a subset, genomic DNA was divided evenly among several immunoSEQ plates. Per sorted-subset replicate PCR, input was approximately 0.2 ug DNA, representing about 30,000 T cell genomes. Sequenced by immunoSEQ multiplex PCR; TCRdb stores in-frame clones only, minus some. The sample lists around 690,000 clones, 90% seen once, with more than 30% in the top ten. With regard to this clone: The antigen remains undetermined.

Germline CDR1 and CDR2: LNHDA and SQIVND (reference sequence). The CDR3 consists of 16 residues. The V and J ends lost 0 bases and 1 base respectively, with 10 bases between them. Sequencing was performed on memory CD8+ T cells from PBMCs. Subset here: CD45RO+ cells pooled with CCR7-negative TemRA cells. This clonotype was sampled from a man younger than 35 in good health. Some clones in this sample may be carry-over from other donors' samples. The chain combines TRBV19 with TRBJ2-1; the D is unclear. CDR3 sequence (DNA): TGTGCCAGTAGTATAGATCACCTAGGGTCCTACAATGAGCAGTTCTTC. Its translation: CASSIDHLGSYNEQFF.